Listed below are T cell receptor beta chains from one sample, sequenced in a study of OX40 agonist ivuxolimab in advanced cancers. TCRdb's copy holds only in-frame clones and misses some; the assay was immunoSEQ multiplex PCR. The sample has some 98,000 clones; roughly 90% are singletons. The source material was CD4+ or CD8+ T cells sorted from blood, sampled in a trial of the OX40 agonist ivuxolimab. The receptors were gathered from an adult with an advanced solid tumor such as melanoma, head and neck, liver or kidney cancer. The CDR3 runs from the conserved cysteine through the conserved F or W. A D gene is named only where the DNA matches it firmly. Clone size appears in some rows only: once, few, many, or a class for an expanded clone.

D gene	J gene	clone size	V gene	CDR3 protein	CDR3 DNA
-	TRBJ1-5	few	TRBV2	CASRQDSNQPQHF	TGTGCCAGCAGGCAGGATAGCAATCAGCCCCAGCATTTT
TRBD1	TRBJ2-3	few	TRBV28	CASKADRDFPDTQYF	TGTGCCAGCAAGGCGGACAGGGATTTCCCAGATACGCAGTATTTT
-	TRBJ2-5	-	TRBV10-3	CAISAGSGGGETQYF	TGTGCCATCAGTGCGGGTAGCGGAGGGGGGGAGACCCAGTACTTC
TRBD1	TRBJ2-2	-	TRBV5-4	CASRATGTVNTGELFF	TGTGCCAGCAGGGCGACCGGGACAGTGAACACCGGGGAGCTGTTTTTT
-	TRBJ2-1	-	TRBV5-1	CASSEAGYNEQFF	TGCGCCAGCAGCGAGGCGGGCTACAATGAGCAGTTCTTC
TRBD1	TRBJ2-7	-	TRBV10-3	CAISESRQGAAGEQYF	TGTGCCATCAGTGAGTCCCGGCAGGGGGCGGCGGGAGAGCAGTACTTC
-	TRBJ2-5	-	TRBV19	CASSPLRESGETQYF	TGTGCCAGTAGTCCCCTCAGGGAGTCTGGGGAGACCCAGTACTTC
-	TRBJ2-7	once	TRBV25-1	CASSEPRGAYEQYF	TGTGCCAGCAGTGAACCCAGGGGGGCCTACGAGCAGTACTTC
-	TRBJ1-5	-	TRBV6-6	CASSYGQRNSNQPQHF	TGTGCCAGCAGCTATGGACAGCGGAATAGCAATCAGCCCCAGCATTTT
-	TRBJ2-6	-	TRBV5-6	CASRGVGSGANVLTF	TGTGCCAGCAGGGGGGTCGGCTCTGGGGCCAACGTCCTGACTTTC
TRBD2	TRBJ2-1	-	TRBV15	CATSRDFAGGYNEQFF	TGTGCCACCAGCAGAGATTTCGCGGGAGGGTACAATGAGCAGTTCTTC
TRBD2	TRBJ2-5	-	TRBV7-9	CASSSSGSGETQYF	TGTGCCAGCAGCTCTAGCGGGAGTGGGGAGACCCAGTACTTC
TRBD2	TRBJ2-7	-	TRBV5-4	CASSLSSGDSYEQYF	TGTGCCAGCAGCTTGTCTAGCGGGGACTCCTACGAGCAGTACTTC
-	TRBJ2-1	-	TRBV28	CASSFPRGNEQFF	TGTGCCAGCAGTTTCCCCCGGGGGAATGAGCAGTTCTTC
-	TRBJ2-7	-	TRBV6-6	CASSPGQGRSYEQYF	TGTGCCAGCAGCCCCGGCCAGGGACGCTCCTACGAGCAGTACTTC
TRBD1	TRBJ2-6	-	TRBV5-4	CASSPTGAGANVLTF	TGTGCCAGCAGCCCTACAGGGGCTGGGGCCAACGTCCTGACTTTC
-	TRBJ1-5	once	TRBV7-3	CASSLGRNQPQHF	TGTGCCAGCAGCTTAGGGCGGAATCAGCCCCAGCATTTT
TRBD2	TRBJ2-2	-	TRBV4-2	CASRFRGGTGELFF	TGTGCCAGCAGGTTCCGGGGGGGGACCGGGGAGCTGTTTTTT
-	TRBJ2-5	-	TRBV5-4	CASSLGVSGGVLQETQYF	TGTGCCAGCAGCCTGGGAGTGAGCGGAGGGGTCCTCCAAGAGACCCAGTACTTC
-	TRBJ2-3	-	TRBV2	CASRRERATTDTQYF	TGTGCCAGCAGGCGGGAAAGGGCCACGACAGATACGCAGTATTTT
-	TRBJ2-5	-	TRBV15	CATSRDSETQYF	TGTGCCACCAGCAGAGATTCGGAGACCCAGTACTTC
TRBD1	TRBJ2-5	-	TRBV28	CASRLGGLETQYF	TGTGCCAGCAGACTAGGGGGCTTGGAGACCCAGTACTTC
TRBD2	TRBJ2-2	-	TRBV7-2	CASSSPSGRAFGGELFF	TGTGCCAGCAGCTCCCCCAGCGGGAGGGCCTTTGGCGGGGAGCTGTTTTTT
TRBD1	TRBJ2-5	-	TRBV7-9	CASSPGGAETQYF	TGTGCCAGCAGCCCAGGGGGCGCGGAGACCCAGTACTTC
-	TRBJ2-5	-	TRBV5-1	CASSSSPGQETQYF	TGCGCCAGCAGCTCCTCCCCGGGCCAAGAGACCCAGTACTTC
-	TRBJ1-5	-	TRBV7-8	CASSLDVGDGNQPQHF	TGTGCCAGCAGCTTAGACGTAGGGGACGGCAATCAGCCCCAGCATTTT
-	TRBJ2-5	-	TRBV30	CAWSVGSGYQETQYF	TGTGCCTGGAGTGTGGGGTCCGGGTACCAAGAGACCCAGTACTTC
TRBD2	TRBJ2-1	-	TRBV28	CASSPRLAGGDNEQFF	TGTGCCAGCAGTCCCAGACTAGCGGGAGGGGACAATGAGCAGTTCTTC
-	TRBJ1-2	-	TRBV20-1	CSASFGNGYTF	TGCAGTGCTAGTTTTGGGAATGGCTACACCTTC
-	TRBJ2-7	-	TRBV5-5	CASSLVLSYEQYF	TGTGCCAGCAGCTTGGTGCTTTCCTACGAGCAGTACTTC
TRBD2	TRBJ2-3	-	TRBV11-2	CASSLRLAGTHRRTDTQYF	TGTGCCAGCAGCTTACGACTAGCGGGAACCCATCGTCGCACAGATACGCAGTATTTT
TRBD2	TRBJ2-3	-	TRBV4-3	CASSQGGSLYTQYF	TGCGCCAGCAGCCAAGGCGGGAGTCTATATACGCAGTATTTT
TRBD1	TRBJ1-6	-	TRBV11-2	CASSSHRQGLGSPLHF	TGTGCCAGCAGCTCTCACCGACAGGGGCTCGGTTCACCCCTCCACTTT
TRBD1	TRBJ1-2	-	TRBV7-2	CASSATGVFIYGYTF	TGTGCCAGCAGCGCGACAGGGGTCTTTATCTATGGCTACACCTTC
TRBD1	TRBJ1-4	-	TRBV27	CASSPGTGGATNEKLFF	TGTGCCAGCAGTCCCGGGACAGGGGGCGCAACTAATGAAAAACTGTTTTTT
TRBD1	TRBJ2-5	-	TRBV5-1	CASSQGQMGETQYF	TGCGCCAGCAGCCAGGGACAGATGGGAGAGACCCAGTACTTC
-	TRBJ2-2	once	TRBV7-6	CASSLKSYGFIGELFF	TGTGCCAGCAGCTTAAAGTCCTATGGTTTCATCGGGGAGCTGTTTTTT
TRBD2	TRBJ2-2	-	TRBV4-3	CASSQDQGGYTGELFF	TGCGCCAGCAGCCAAGATCAGGGAGGGTACACCGGGGAGCTGTTTTTT
-	TRBJ2-5	-	TRBV14	CASSRYETQYF	TGTGCCAGCAGCCGTTACGAGACCCAGTACTTC
-	TRBJ2-5	-	TRBV11-1	CASSPSRTVALETQYF	TGTGCCAGCAGCCCTTCTCGGACGGTAGCCCTAGAGACCCAGTACTTC